Presented here are 5 T cell receptor beta chains from one specimen sequenced in a study of cytomegalovirus exposure and HLA in healthy donors. The table came from immunoSEQ multiplex PCR; TCRdb's copy has only in-frame clones and leaves some out. The data hold some 180,000 clones, with around 80% observed a single time. The sample consisted of PBMCs. The receptors derive from a woman younger than 45 in good health and CMV-seronegative.

The chain carries TRBV5-1 and TRBJ2-4, with TRBD1 identical over 11 bases. Germline V gene lookup returns CDR1 SGHRS and CDR2 YFSETQ. The CDR3 is 16 residues long. V lost 4 bases, J lost 6 bases, and 9 bases stayed unmatched. In nucleotides, the CDR3 is TGCGCCAGCAGCGCCTCCGGGACAGGGGGGAGAAACATTCAGTACTTC. Translating it yields CASSASGTGGRNIQYF.

The chain couples TRBV11-3 to TRBJ2-2, with 7 bases matching TRBD1. Germline values: CDR1 SGHNT, CDR2 YENEEA. The CDR3 loop spans 17 amino acids. Trimming removed 1 base from V and 5 bases from J; junction bases left unmatched: 10. The CDR3, as DNA: TGTGCCAGCAGCTTAGGAGAAGGCAGGGGGAAGACCGGGGAGCTGTTTTTT. It translates to CASSLGEGRGKTGELFF. The complete variable domain, with remaining parts taken from reference TRBV11-3 and TRBJ2-2, reads EAGVVQSPRYKIIEKKQPVAFWCNPISGHNTLYWYLQNLGQGPELLIRYENEEAVDDSQLPKDRFSAERLKGVDSTLKIQPAELGDSAVYLCASSLGEGRGKTGELFFGEGSRLTVL.

This clone occurred once. J is TRBJ2-1 and V is TRBV6-1; 12 nucleotides line up with TRBD2. This CDR3 spans 15 amino acids. CDR1 and CDR2 from the germline V gene are MNHNS and SASEGT. The V and J ends lost 4 bases and 6 bases, in that order; junction bases with no gene match: 4. The CDR3 sequence: CASSAGLAGSNEQFF. CDR3 DNA sequence: TGTGCCAGCAGTGCCGGACTAGCGGGAAGCAATGAGCAGTTCTTC.

V is TRBV4-1 and J is TRBJ1-5; unclear D gene. Germline CDR1 MGHRA, CDR2 YSYEKL. Trimming left V 1 base short and J 1 base short, with 8 bases between. This CDR3 is 15 amino acids long. CDR3 coding DNA: TGCGCCAGCAGCCAAGGGCCTCAGAGCAATCAGCCCCAGCATTTT. Its protein product is CASSQGPQSNQPQHF.

The genes are TRBV6-5 and TRBJ2-7; D possibly corresponds to TRBD1 (7 bases). V was clipped by 3 bases and J by 4 bases, with 13 bases between them. Germline CDR1 MNHEY, CDR2 SVGAGI. This CDR3 has 14 residues. Here the CDR3 reads CASSYSRGRYEQYF. In DNA, the CDR3 is TGTGCCAGCAGTTATAGCAGGGGGAGGTACGAGCAGTACTTC.